The rows below give T cell receptor beta chains drawn from one sample of a study of blood T cell repertoires in COVID-19. The method was immunoSEQ multiplex PCR; TCRdb's version includes in-frame clones alone and lacks a portion of them. The table includes 200,000 to 300,000 clones, about 79% detected once. Sequenced sample: peripheral blood. The origin of the receptors is an elderly man with acute or convalescent COVID-19. The CDR3 runs from the conserved cysteine through the conserved F or W. A D gene is named only where the DNA matches it firmly. The size entry is marked missing in some rows and otherwise reads once, few, many or a size class.

d_call: .; j_call: TRBJ1-4; v_call: TRBV18; clone_size: .; cdr3_aa: CASSSGGTNEKLFF; cdr3_nt: TGTGCCAGCTCCTCTGGGGGCACTAATGAAAAACTGTTTTTT
d_call: TRBD2; j_call: TRBJ2-1; v_call: TRBV7-2; clone_size: few; cdr3_aa: CASSAQGTSGSEQFF; cdr3_nt: TGTGCCAGCAGCGCCCAGGGGACTAGCGGGAGTGAGCAGTTCTTC
d_call: TRBD2; j_call: TRBJ2-1; v_call: TRBV3-1/TRBV3-2; clone_size: .; cdr3_aa: CASSPSSGGTYNEQFF; cdr3_nt: TGTGCCAGCAGTCCAAGTAGCGGGGGGACGTACAATGAGCAGTTCTTC
d_call: .; j_call: TRBJ2-5; v_call: TRBV5-1; clone_size: .; cdr3_aa: CASTADPQGIETQYF; cdr3_nt: TGCGCCAGCACTGCCGATCCCCAGGGGATAGAGACCCAGTACTTC
d_call: TRBD2; j_call: TRBJ2-3; v_call: TRBV11-3; clone_size: .; cdr3_aa: CASSSRLAGGPDTQYF; cdr3_nt: TGTGCCAGCAGCTCCAGACTAGCGGGGGGGCCGGATACGCAGTATTTT
d_call: TRBD2; j_call: TRBJ2-7; v_call: TRBV3-1/TRBV3-2; clone_size: .; cdr3_aa: CASSQLTSGRDEQYF; cdr3_nt: TGTGCCAGCAGCCAACTGACTAGCGGGAGGGATGAGCAGTACTTC
d_call: .; j_call: TRBJ2-1; v_call: TRBV12-2; clone_size: .; cdr3_aa: CASRPPPGQSYNEQFF; cdr3_nt: TGTGCAAGTCGCCCCCCCCCGGGACAGTCCTACAATGAGCAGTTCTTC
d_call: .; j_call: TRBJ2-2; v_call: TRBV28; clone_size: .; cdr3_aa: CASRAAWRDLTGELFF; cdr3_nt: TGTGCCAGCAGAGCTGCTTGGAGGGACCTCACCGGGGAGCTGTTTTTT
d_call: .; j_call: TRBJ2-7; v_call: TRBV19; clone_size: .; cdr3_aa: CASSIEGEQYF; cdr3_nt: TGTGCCAGTAGTATCGAGGGCGAGCAGTACTTC
d_call: .; j_call: TRBJ1-4; v_call: TRBV18; clone_size: .; cdr3_aa: CASSPRQATNEKLFF; cdr3_nt: TGTGCCAGCTCACCCCGACAAGCAACTAATGAAAAACTGTTTTTT
d_call: TRBD1; j_call: TRBJ2-1; v_call: TRBV3-1/TRBV3-2; clone_size: .; cdr3_aa: CASSRGTGSNEQFF; cdr3_nt: TGTGCCAGCAGCCGAGGGACAGGGTCAAATGAGCAGTTCTTC
d_call: TRBD1; j_call: TRBJ1-2; v_call: TRBV9; clone_size: .; cdr3_aa: CASSDSTGGNSLGTF; cdr3_nt: TGTGCCAGCAGCGACTCGACAGGGGGCAATTCTCTGGGCACCTTC
d_call: .; j_call: TRBJ2-3; v_call: TRBV5-1; clone_size: .; cdr3_aa: CASSLDLGQRLGDTQYF; cdr3_nt: TGCGCCAGCAGCTTGGACTTGGGACAGAGACTAGGAGATACGCAGTATTTT
d_call: .; j_call: TRBJ2-7; v_call: TRBV19; clone_size: .; cdr3_aa: CASSIDRSGKREQYF; cdr3_nt: TGTGCCAGTAGTATAGATCGGTCCGGTAAACGGGAGCAGTACTTC